This T cell receptor beta chain comes out of a study of tumor-infiltrating lymphocytes in primary liver carcinoma (dated 2017 in TCRdb). Notes on the research overall: Hepatocellular carcinoma (four) or combined HCC and intrahepatic cholangiocarcinoma (one) was present in the five patients, who were three men and two women aged 30 to 69 years. The five patients had tumors staged T1-T3 N0M0, with maximum diameters ranging from about 4 to 10 cm. Roughly 3.5 to 8 million productive TCRbeta reads were obtained per sample, and no significant difference in read depth was found between tissue types. Across five regions of each liver tumor, along with adjacent normal tissue and blood, the study brought together TCRbeta repertoire sequencing, expression microarrays and whole-exome sequencing. A total of 35 or so specimens from 5 patients, comprising about 25 tumor regions, 5 adjacent noncancerous liver tissues and 5 peripheral blood samples, were covered by TCRbeta repertoire sequencing. Reproducibility between technical replicate repertoires was high, with correlation coefficients above 0.95 and mean shared-clone rates about 0.9.

The investigation overall reported the following: Compared with blood, tumors had a significantly larger share of the repertoire taken up by the top 250 clones (p = 0.039). Because the samples were bulk and unsorted, CD4+ and CD8+ T cell repertoires could not be compared. The study included only five or six patients, and the authors note findings should be validated in a larger study. Consistent with antigen-driven expansion, pairs of tumor regions showed higher repertoire overlap (mean roughly 35%) than either tumor-adjacent pairs (approximately 17%) or tumor-blood pairs (around 15%). Because only the TCR beta chain was sequenced and unpaired alpha chains were not captured, true repertoire diversity is likely underestimated.

Starting from approximately 460 ng total RNA, TCRbeta-specific cDNA was produced by reverse transcription with a constant-region primer and ProtoScript II reverse transcriptase. Construction of the TCRbeta libraries relied on three nested rounds of multiplex PCR, following a slightly modified ARM-PCR procedure. Sample barcodes and Illumina adapters were attached in a final 25-cycle PCR using Deep VentR polymerase. Amplicons of 200-500 bp were gel-purified with a QIAquick gel extraction kit before sequencing. An Illumina HiSeq 2500 was used to sequence the TCRbeta amplicons with 250-bp paired-end reads. Per the original workflow: Trimmomatic v0.33 was used to quality-trim the reads, and FLASH v1.2.11 was used to merge paired reads so that full CDR3 sequences could be recovered. V, D and J germline segments were assigned to the rearranged TCRbeta sequences by MiGEC v1.2.1b. VDJtools v1.0.0 computed clonotype statistics and Shannon-Wiener diversity indices. Except for diversity analysis, only the 250 most abundant clonotypes of each sample were used in subsequent analyses to reduce sampling bias. The raw public reads went through TCRdb reprocessing: fastp at Q25, MiXCR clone calling, in-frame beta chains kept. Records with the same CDR3 protein are collapsed into one entry carrying the most frequent genes and DNA. The V and J calls and clone size are TCRdb's, not the authors'. This sample has more than 100,000 distinct CDR3 sequences in its table, and around 70% of those were observed once. The ten top clones hold over 6.5% of the sample.

Total RNA and DNA were co-extracted from about 19-30 mg of bulk tissue with the AllPrep DNA/RNA mini kit, without cell sorting. Between November 2015 and March 2016, five patients in China with histopathologically diagnosed primary liver carcinoma had their tumors surgically resected. Patients had chronic HBV infection and were treatment-naive at sampling. Fresh tumor and adjacent tissue pieces were bisected; one half was stored in RNAlater at -80°C, the other sent for histology. Regarding this clonotype: Its antigen remains unidentified. Base quality data are lacking; no much larger clone is found one base away.

The receptor's source is a woman aged 55-69 years with primary liver carcinoma and hepatitis B virus infection. Sequenced sample: tumor-adjacent normal liver tissue.

CDR3 region: CASFPTSGRRMGFF. The sequence in DNA is TGTGCCAGCTTTCCGACTAGCGGGAGACGTATGGGGTTCTTC. The chain joins TRBV18 to TRBJ2-1, and 12 bases in between align with TRBD2. After removal of 7 bases from V and 15 bases from J, the junction retains 13 bases not matched to a gene. The CDR3 measures 14 amino acids from cysteine to phenylalanine. The sequence is cut down to CDR3 DNA, 42 bases in frame from base 1. CDR1 and CDR2 are read off the germline V gene as KGHSH and LQKENI.